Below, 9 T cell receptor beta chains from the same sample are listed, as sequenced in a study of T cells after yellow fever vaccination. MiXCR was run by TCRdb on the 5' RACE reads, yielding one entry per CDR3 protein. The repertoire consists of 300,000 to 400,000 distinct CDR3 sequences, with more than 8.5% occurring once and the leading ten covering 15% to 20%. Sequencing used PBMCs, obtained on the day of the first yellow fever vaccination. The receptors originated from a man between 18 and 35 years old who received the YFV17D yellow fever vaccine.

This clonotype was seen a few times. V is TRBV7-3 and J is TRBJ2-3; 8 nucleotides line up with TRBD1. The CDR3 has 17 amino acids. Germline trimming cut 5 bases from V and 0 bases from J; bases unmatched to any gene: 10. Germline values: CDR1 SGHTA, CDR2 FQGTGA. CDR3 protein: CASSASYRGSSTDTQYF. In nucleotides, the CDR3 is TGTGCCAGCAGCGCCTCTTACAGGGGGTCCAGCACAGATACGCAGTATTTT.

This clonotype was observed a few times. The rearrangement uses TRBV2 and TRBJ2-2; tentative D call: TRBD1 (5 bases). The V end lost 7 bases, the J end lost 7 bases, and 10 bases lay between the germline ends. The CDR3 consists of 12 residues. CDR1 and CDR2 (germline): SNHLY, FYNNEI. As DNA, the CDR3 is TGTGCCAGCAATCCAGGGTTCGGGGAGCTGTTTTTT. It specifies CASNPGFGELFF.

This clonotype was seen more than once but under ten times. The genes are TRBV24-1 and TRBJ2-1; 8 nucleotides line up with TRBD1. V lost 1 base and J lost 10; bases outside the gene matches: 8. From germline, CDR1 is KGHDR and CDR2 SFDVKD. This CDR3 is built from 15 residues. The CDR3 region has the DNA TGTGCCACCAGTGATTTAGCGACAGGGGTCGAGGAGCAGTTCTTC. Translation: CATSDLATGVEEQFF.

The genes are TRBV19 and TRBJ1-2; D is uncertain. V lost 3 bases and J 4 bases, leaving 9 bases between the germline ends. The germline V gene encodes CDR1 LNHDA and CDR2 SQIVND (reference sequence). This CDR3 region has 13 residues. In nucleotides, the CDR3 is TGTGCCAGTAGTATCGGCAGAAGCTATGGCTACACCTTC. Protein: CASSIGRSYGYTF.

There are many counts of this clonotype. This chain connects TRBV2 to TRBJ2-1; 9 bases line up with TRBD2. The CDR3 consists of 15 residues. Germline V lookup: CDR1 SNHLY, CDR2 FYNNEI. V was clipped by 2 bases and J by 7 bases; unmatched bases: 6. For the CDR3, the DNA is TGTGCCAGCAGTGAATGGCGGGGGGGCCTAAATGAGCAGTTCTTC. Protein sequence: CASSEWRGGLNEQFF.

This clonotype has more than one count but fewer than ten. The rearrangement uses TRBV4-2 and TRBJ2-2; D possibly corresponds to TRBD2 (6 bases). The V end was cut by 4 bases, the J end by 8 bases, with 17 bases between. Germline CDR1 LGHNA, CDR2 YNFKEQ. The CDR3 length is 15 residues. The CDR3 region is CASSRAGPAGGELFF. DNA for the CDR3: TGTGCCAGCAGCCGAGCGGGCCCCGCGGGGGGGGAGCTGTTTTTT.

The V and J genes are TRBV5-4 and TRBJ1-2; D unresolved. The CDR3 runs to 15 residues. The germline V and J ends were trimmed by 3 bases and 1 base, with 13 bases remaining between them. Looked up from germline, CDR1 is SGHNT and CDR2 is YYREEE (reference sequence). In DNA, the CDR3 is TGTGCCAGCAGCTCCCCGGCGGCGGTTAACTATGGCTACACCTTC. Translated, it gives CASSSPAAVNYGYTF.

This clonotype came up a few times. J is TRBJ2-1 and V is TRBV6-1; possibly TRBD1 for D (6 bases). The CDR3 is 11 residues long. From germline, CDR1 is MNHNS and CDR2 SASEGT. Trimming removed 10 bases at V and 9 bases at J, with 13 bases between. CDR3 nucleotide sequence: TGTGCCACCACTGGGGGCTTTGAGCAGTTCTTC. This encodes CATTGGFEQFF.

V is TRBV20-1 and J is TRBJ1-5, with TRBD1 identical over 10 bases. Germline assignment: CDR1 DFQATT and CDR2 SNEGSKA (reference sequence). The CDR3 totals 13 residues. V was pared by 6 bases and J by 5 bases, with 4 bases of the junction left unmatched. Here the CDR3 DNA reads TGCAGTGCCCTGACAGGGGGCGATCAGCCCCAGCATTTT. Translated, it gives CSALTGGDQPQHF.